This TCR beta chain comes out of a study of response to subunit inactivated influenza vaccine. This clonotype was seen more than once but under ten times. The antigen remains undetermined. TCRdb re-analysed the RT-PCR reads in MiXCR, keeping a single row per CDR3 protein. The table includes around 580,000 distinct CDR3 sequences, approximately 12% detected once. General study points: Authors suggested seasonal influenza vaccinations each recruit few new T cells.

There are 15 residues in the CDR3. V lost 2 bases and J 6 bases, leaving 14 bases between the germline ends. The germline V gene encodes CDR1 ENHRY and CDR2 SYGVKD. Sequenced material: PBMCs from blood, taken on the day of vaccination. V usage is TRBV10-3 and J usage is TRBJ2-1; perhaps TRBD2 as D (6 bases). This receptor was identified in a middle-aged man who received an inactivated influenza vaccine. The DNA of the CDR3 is TGTGCCATCAGTGAGATTTGGGGGGTGGGCAATGAGCAGTTCTTC. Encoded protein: CAISEIWGVGNEQFF.